This passage covers 32 T cell receptor beta chains from one sample sequenced in a study of cytomegalovirus exposure and HLA in healthy donors. PCR used 60 Vbeta primers and 13 Jbeta primers. Sequenced by immunoSEQ multiplex PCR; TCRdb stores in-frame clones only, minus some. Here the sample spans more than 90,000 clones, around 75% being singletons. The sequencing sample was made of PBMCs. The source of these receptors is a middle-aged man in good health and CMV-seronegative.

J is TRBJ2-3 and V is TRBV28; weak D call: TRBD1 (5 bases). The CDR3 sequence is 15 residues long. Germline V gives CDR1 MDHEN, CDR2 SYDVKM. V lost 6 bases and J lost 2, with 15 bases in between. The CDR3 DNA reads as TGTGCCAGCAGACAGGCTCGTTGGCACACAGATACGCAGTATTTT. Its protein is CASRQARWHTDTQYF.

This clone showed up just a few times. The J gene is TRBJ1-4, the V gene TRBV2; D is undetermined. V dropped 4 bases and J dropped 4 bases, with 7 bases sitting between them. The CDR3 is 13 residues long. Germline V gives CDR1 SNHLY, CDR2 FYNNEI. In DNA, the CDR3 is TGTGCCAGCAGTGCAAACAGTAATGAAAAACTGTTTTTT. Translated: CASSANSNEKLFF.

The rearrangement joins TRBV30 to TRBJ2-6; D might be TRBD2 (6 bases). Per the germline V gene, CDR1 is GTSNPN and CDR2 is SVGIG (reference sequence). The V and J ends lost 0 bases and 2 bases respectively, with 8 bases between them. The CDR3 runs to 15 residues. The CDR3 nucleotides read TGTGCCTGGAGTGTGGGCGGGGCTGGGGCCAACGTCCTGACTTTC. The encoded protein is CAWSVGGAGANVLTF. Full variable domain (rest looked up from reference TRBV30 and TRBJ2-6): SQTIHQWPATLVQPVGSPLSLECTVEGTSNPNLYWYRQAAGRGLQLLFYSVGIGQISSEVPQNLSASRPQDRQFILSSKKLLLSDSGFYLCAWSVGGAGANVLTFGAGSRLTVL.

A single count supports this clone. The chain has TRBV5-1 and TRBJ2-5; possibly TRBD2 for D (5 bases). The CDR3 spans 15 residues. Germline V gene data show CDR1 as SGHRS and CDR2 as YFSETQ. The ends were cut back, 0 bases at V and 5 bases at J, with 14 bases in the middle. DNA of the CDR3: TGCGCCAGCAGCTTGGGCCCCTCGCGGAGGGAGACCCAGTACTTC. Translation: CASSLGPSRRETQYF. The variable domain in full, completed from reference TRBV5-1 and TRBJ2-5, reads KAGVTQTPRYLIKTRGQQVTLSCSPISGHRSVSWYQQTPGQGLQFLFEYFSETQRNKGNFPGRFSGRQFSNSRSEMNVSTLELGDSALYLCASSLGPSRRETQYFGPGTRLLVL.

The chain uses TRBV30 and TRBJ1-4; 7 positions match TRBD1. V gave up 5 bases and J gave up 5 bases; unmatched junction bases: 2. The CDR3 totals 12 residues. Germline loops: CDR1 GTSNPN, CDR2 SVGIG (reference sequence). This chain's CDR3 is CAWDRANEKLFF. Written as DNA, the CDR3 is TGTGCCTGGGACAGGGCCAATGAAAAACTGTTTTTT.

The gene calls are TRBV11-2 and TRBJ2-1, with 10 bases aligning to TRBD2. V was pared by 5 bases and J by 4 bases, with 5 bases of the junction left unmatched. This CDR3 spans 15 amino acids. Looked up from germline, CDR1 is SGHAT and CDR2 is FQNNGV. The CDR3 loop reads CASSLLAGVYNEQFF. The CDR3 DNA sequence: TGTGCCAGCAGCCTTCTAGCGGGGGTTTACAATGAGCAGTTCTTC.

In the case of this clone: This same CDR3 is encoded by further DNA sequences in the sample. The V gene is TRBV5-1, the J gene TRBJ2-7; TRBD1 matches at 7 bases. CDR3 length: 13 amino acids. V lost 1 base to trimming and J lost 3 bases; unmatched junction nucleotides: 1. Per germline, CDR1 SGHRS and CDR2 YFSETQ. The CDR3 reads CASSLSGGYEQYF. The DNA for the CDR3 is TGCGCCAGCAGCTTGTCAGGGGGCTACGAGCAGTACTTC.

The chain couples TRBV5-4 to TRBJ2-5; TRBD2 might be the D (6 bases). The J call may be in error: the DNA end matches TRBJ2-7 better. Per germline, CDR1 SGHNT and CDR2 YYREEE (reference sequence). The CDR3 has 14 amino acids. The CDR3 spells CASSLVGTYYEQYF. In nucleotides, the CDR3 is TGTGCCAGCAGCTTGGTAGGGACTTATTACGAGCAGTACTTC.

This sequence joins TRBV21-1 and TRBJ2-5; the listed D gene, TRBD1, was not tested against the DNA. The J call may be in error: the DNA end matches TRBJ2-7 better. TRBV21-1 is a documented pseudogene. The CDR3 is made up of 15 amino acids. The CDR3 bases are TGTGCCAGCAGTCCCCGGACAGGGCATATCGACGAGCAGTACTTC. Protein: CASSPRTGHIDEQYF.

This chain uses TRBV7-2 with TRBJ2-7; a weak D match, TRBD2 (6 bases). The CDR3 is 14 amino acids. Between the trimmed V and J ends, which lost 3 bases and 6 bases, there was a span of 15 bases. Germline V gives CDR1 SGHTA, CDR2 FQGNSA. The CDR3 is CASSFGGGGFEQYF. CDR3 nucleotides: TGTGCCAGCAGCTTCGGGGGAGGTGGGTTCGAGCAGTACTTC.

The chain couples TRBV10-2 to TRBJ2-7; D might be TRBD2 (7 bases). Trimming took off 3 bases at V and 4 bases at J, with 10 bases between the two ends. Looked up from germline, CDR1 is WSHSY and CDR2 is SAAADI. The CDR3 has 13 amino acids. The CDR3 region has the DNA TGCGCCAGCAGTGAAGGGGGAGGGTACGAGCAGTACTTC. Encoded protein: CASSEGGGYEQYF.

The gene calls are TRBV5-6 and TRBJ2-7; 11 nucleotides match TRBD2. CDR1 is SGHDT, CDR2 YYEEEE, per germline. V was clipped by 3 bases and J by 2 bases; unmatched bases: 1. The CDR3 runs 14 residues. The CDR3 region has the DNA TGTGCCAGCAGCTCACTAGCGGGGGCCTACGAGCAGTACTTC. Residues: CASSSLAGAYEQYF.

A few counts support this clone. V and J are TRBV9 and TRBJ2-3, with 12 nucleotides matching TRBD2. Germline V lookup: CDR1 SGDLS, CDR2 YYNGEE. Trimming cost V 0 bases and J 5 bases; bases outside gene matches: 10. The CDR3 consists of 18 residues. CDR3 nucleotide sequence: TGTGCCAGCAGCGTAGCCCTGACTAGCGGGGGTGCAGGAGATACGCAGTATTTT. The encoded protein is CASSVALTSGGAGDTQYF.

CDR3 sequence: CTPRQAGTEAFF. CDR3 nucleotide sequence: TGCACCCCCCGACAGGCCGGCACTGAAGCTTTCTTT. V is TRBV29-1 and J is TRBJ1-1, with a possible D match to TRBD1 (6 bases). Germline V gene data show CDR1 as SQVTM and CDR2 as ANQGSEA. The CDR3 length is 12 residues.

The chain is built from TRBV28 and TRBJ1-2, with D possibly TRBD1 on 6 matching bases. V shed 3 bases and J shed 8 bases, with 16 bases lying between them. The CDR3 totals 14 residues. Per the germline V gene, CDR1 is MDHEN and CDR2 is SYDVKM. The CDR3 loop is CASSFRTASSGYTF. The CDR3 DNA reads as TGTGCCAGCAGTTTTAGGACAGCCTCGTCGGGCTACACCTTC.

The rearrangement joins TRBV5-1 to TRBJ1-1; TRBD1 agrees at 7 bases. The germline gives CDR1 SGHRS, CDR2 YFSETQ. The CDR3 has 16 amino acids. After removal of 3 bases from V and 0 bases from J, the junction contained 8 bases not matched to a gene. The CDR3 loop is CASSSGQPPMNTEAFF. As DNA, the CDR3 is TGCGCCAGCAGCTCGGGACAGCCACCTATGAACACTGAAGCTTTCTTT.

This sequence joins TRBV19 and TRBJ1-6; tentative D call: TRBD1 (6 bases). The CDR3 consists of 13 residues. Germline-derived CDR1 and CDR2 are LNHDA and SQIVND (reference sequence). Trimming cost V 6 bases and J 5 bases, with 8 bases left between them. DNA of the CDR3: TGTGCCAGTAGGGACAGAGATAATTCACCCCTCCACTTT. It translates to CASRDRDNSPLHF.

The chain is built from TRBV5-1 and TRBJ2-3, with D tentatively TRBD2 (6 bases). The germline V gene has CDR1 SGHRS and CDR2 YFSETQ. Trimming took off 2 bases at V and 4 bases at J, with 11 bases between the two ends. This CDR3 contains 14 residues. The chain's CDR3 is CASSLRRVADTQYF. DNA for the CDR3: TGCGCCAGCAGCTTAAGGAGGGTCGCAGATACGCAGTATTTT. Drawing the rest from reference TRBV5-1 and TRBJ2-3, the complete variable domain is KAGVTQTPRYLIKTRGQQVTLSCSPISGHRSVSWYQQTPGQGLQFLFEYFSETQRNKGNFPGRFSGRQFSNSRSEMNVSTLELGDSALYLCASSLRRVADTQYFGPGTRLTVL.

This rearrangement joins TRBV11-1 to TRBJ1-1, with D unclear. The germline CDR1 and CDR2 sequences are SGHAT and FQDESV (reference sequence). The CDR3 runs 13 residues. Deletions cut 3 bases from V and 2 bases from J, with 7 bases between. This CDR3 is CASSFGRNTEAFF. Written as DNA, the CDR3 is TGTGCCAGCAGCTTTGGGAGAAACACTGAAGCTTTCTTT.

The genes are TRBV5-1 and TRBJ1-4, with D maybe TRBD1 (5 bases). The CDR3 is 16 residues long. The germline V and J ends were trimmed by 4 bases and 1 base, with 14 bases remaining between them. CDR1 is SGHRS, CDR2 YFSETQ, per germline. The CDR3 DNA follows: TGCGCCAGCAGCATAGGGGCCTATGGAACTAATGAAAAACTGTTTTTT. Protein sequence: CASSIGAYGTNEKLFF.

The chain is built from TRBV19 and TRBJ2-1; D may be TRBD2 (5 bases). CDR3 length equals 14 residues. V lost 5 bases to trimming and J lost 8 bases, with 16 bases between them. Germline V CDR1 and CDR2: LNHDA, SQIVND (reference sequence). The CDR3 sequence is CASSFSGISDEQFF. The CDR3 DNA reads as TGTGCCAGTAGTTTCTCCGGGATCTCGGATGAGCAGTTCTTC.

V usage is TRBV19 and J usage is TRBJ2-2; D is possibly TRBD2 (6 bases). The CDR3 is made up of 15 amino acids. Looked up from germline, CDR1 is LNHDA and CDR2 is SQIVND (reference sequence). Between the trimmed V and J ends, which lost 3 bases and 5 bases, there was a span of 13 bases. This chain's CDR3 is CASSIPGVGTGELFF. The CDR3, as DNA: TGTGCCAGTAGTATCCCGGGGGTGGGAACCGGGGAGCTGTTTTTT.

The table lists this clone with a count of one. The chain uses TRBV29-1 and TRBJ2-4, with D possibly TRBD2 on 6 matching bases. Per the germline V gene, CDR1 is SQVTM and CDR2 is ANQGSEA. The CDR3 has 11 residues. V dropped 5 bases and J dropped 9 bases, with 11 bases sitting between them. As DNA, the CDR3 is TGCAGCGTTCATGGAGGGAGCATTCAGTACTTC. This translates into CSVHGGSIQYF.

The J gene is TRBJ1-5, the V gene TRBV6-1; D gene uncertain. Trimming took off 3 bases at V and 4 bases at J, with 7 bases between the two ends. The CDR3 contains 13 residues. CDR1 is MNHNS and CDR2 is SASEGT in the germline V gene. The CDR3 region is CASSDGGNQPQHF. The CDR3 nucleotides are TGTGCCAGCAGTGACGGAGGTAATCAGCCCCAGCATTTT.

The chain recombines TRBV30 with TRBJ2-7; the D gene is possibly TRBD1 (6 bases). V was clipped by 2 bases and J by 3 bases, with 20 bases between them. Germline V gene lookup returns CDR1 GTSNPN and CDR2 SVGIG (reference sequence). CDR3 size: 16 residues. CDR3 sequence: CAWSPQGRLYLYEQYF. CDR3 nucleotide sequence: TGTGCCTGGAGTCCCCAGGGGCGTCTCTACCTCTACGAGCAGTACTTC.

The chain recombines TRBV27 with TRBJ1-5, with TRBD1 matching over 9 bases. CDR1 is MNHEY, CDR2 SMNVEV, per germline (reference sequence). There are 15 residues in the CDR3. V shed 3 bases, J shed 3 bases, and the junction held 3 bases outside the gene matches. The CDR3 region has the DNA TGTGCCAGCAGTTTCACAGGGGGCTCCAATCAGCCCCAGCATTTT. Protein: CASSFTGGSNQPQHF.

The CDR3 DNA follows: TGTGCCAGCAGCTTAGGAGTTTATGGCTACACCTTC. Protein sequence: CASSLGVYGYTF. The chain couples TRBV7-9 to TRBJ1-2; D not resolved. Germline loops: CDR1 SEHNR, CDR2 FQNEAQ (reference sequence). V was pared by 1 base and J by 5 bases, with 5 bases between. The CDR3 runs 12 residues.

V is TRBV29-1 and J is TRBJ2-2; a weak D match, TRBD1 (5 bases). Germline V gene lookup returns CDR1 SQVTM and CDR2 ANQGSEA. The CDR3 runs 13 residues. Trimming shortened V by 6 bases and J by 6 bases, and 14 bases separated the two germline ends. The CDR3 loop reads CSVIFPGPGELFF. CDR3 in DNA: TGCAGCGTAATCTTCCCAGGGCCCGGGGAGCTGTTTTTT.

This clone was detected once. The rearrangement uses TRBV7-2 and TRBJ1-5; possible D gene TRBD1, 6 bases. Trimming pared 5 bases from V and 10 bases from J, leaving 21 bases between. Germline V gene lookup returns CDR1 SGHTA and CDR2 FQGNSA. The CDR3 spans 15 residues. In DNA form, the CDR3 reads TGTGCCAGCAGCCCTAAGACAGGTACTTTGGAACCCCAGCATTTT. Encoded protein: CASSPKTGTLEPQHF. The full variable domain, with the rest looked up from reference TRBV7-2 and TRBJ1-5, is GAGVSQSPSNKVTEKGKDVELRCDPISGHTALYWYRQSLGQGLEFLIYFQGNSAPDKSGLPSDRFSAERTGGSVSTLTIQRTQQEDSAVYLCASSPKTGTLEPQHFGDGTRLSIL.

The gene calls are TRBV14 and TRBJ2-7, with 8 bases lining up with TRBD1. CDR3 length: 15 residues. Germline-derived CDR1 and CDR2 are SGHDN and FVKESK. Trimming at V came to 4 bases and at J to 6 bases, leaving 11 bases not matched to a gene. In DNA, the CDR3 is TGTGCCAGCAGCCCCGGGGCAGGGGGCTATATCGAGCAGTACTTC. Protein sequence: CASSPGAGGYIEQYF.

This chain links TRBV2 with TRBJ2-1; no clear D. Trimming took 8 bases from V and 6 from J, leaving 8 bases between them. Germline lookup yields CDR1 SNHLY and CDR2 FYNNEI. CDR3 size: 11 residues. In DNA form, the CDR3 reads TGTGCCAGCGCCCTGCGCAATGAGCAGTTCTTC. This sequence encodes CASALRNEQFF.

This clone was observed once. The same CDR3 can be traced to other DNA sequences in this sample. The genes are TRBV5-1 and TRBJ2-7; TRBD1 matches at 9 bases. The V segment lost 0 bases and the J segment 0 bases; nucleotides outside the gene matches: 1. The CDR3 consists of 15 residues. Looked up from germline, CDR1 is SGHRS and CDR2 is YFSETQ. CDR3 sequence reads: CASSLGTGDSYEQYF. The CDR3 DNA reads TGCGCCAGCAGCTTGGGGACAGGGGACTCCTACGAGCAGTACTTC.